The sequence of this T cell receptor (beta chain) was determined in a study of cytomegalovirus exposure and HLA in healthy donors. Findings of the study overall: CMV serostatus was the sole immune exposure data available. Within an earlier analysis, most TCR beta V segments proved productive either about 90% or about 30% of the time. A link between a missense DCLRE1C variant and TCR beta V- and J-gene trimming emerged from a later analysis.

Vbeta (60) and Jbeta (13) primers were used in the PCR. Some clones are missing from TCRdb's copy, which holds only in-frame ones; the method was immunoSEQ multiplex PCR. Of more than 95,000 clones listed, roughly three quarters are singletons. This CDR3 region has 15 residues. Trimming cost V 4 bases and J 5 bases; bases outside gene matches: 9. Germline lookup yields CDR1 ENHRY and CDR2 SYGVKD. Concerning this clone itself: Antigen: not known.

The source is a man aged 30 to 39 in good health and CMV-seropositive. This chain joins TRBV10-3 and TRBJ2-5; 8 bases map to TRBD1. The sample comprised PBMCs. The CDR3 sequence is CAISGRQGLAETQYF. In DNA form, the CDR3 reads TGTGCCATCAGTGGGAGACAGGGGCTGGCGGAGACCCAGTACTTC.